This TCR beta chain was captured by sequencing in a study of T cell responses to AZD1222 COVID-19 vaccine. Study-wide results and caveats: Among the donors, most were white British and more were female, and clonal diversity was possibly underestimated.

Turning to this clone: Its antigen is not known.

The CDR3 totals 16 residues. The germline gives CDR1 SGHTA, CDR2 FQGNSA. V lost 3 bases and J lost 0; bases outside the gene matches: 3. Profiled with immunoSEQ multiplex PCR; TCRdb holds only in-frame clones, not every one. The sample holds 120,000 or so clones, about 90% seen once. The sample consisted of peripheral blood, taken 28 days after the second AZD1222 dose. This clonotype was sampled from an adult who received the AZD1222 COVID-19 vaccine. The chain joins TRBV7-2 to TRBJ2-2, with TRBD2 identical over 8 bases. CDR3 DNA sequence: TGTGCCAGCAGCTTTTATAGCGGGACGAACACCGGGGAGCTGTTTTTT. Protein: CASSFYSGTNTGELFF.